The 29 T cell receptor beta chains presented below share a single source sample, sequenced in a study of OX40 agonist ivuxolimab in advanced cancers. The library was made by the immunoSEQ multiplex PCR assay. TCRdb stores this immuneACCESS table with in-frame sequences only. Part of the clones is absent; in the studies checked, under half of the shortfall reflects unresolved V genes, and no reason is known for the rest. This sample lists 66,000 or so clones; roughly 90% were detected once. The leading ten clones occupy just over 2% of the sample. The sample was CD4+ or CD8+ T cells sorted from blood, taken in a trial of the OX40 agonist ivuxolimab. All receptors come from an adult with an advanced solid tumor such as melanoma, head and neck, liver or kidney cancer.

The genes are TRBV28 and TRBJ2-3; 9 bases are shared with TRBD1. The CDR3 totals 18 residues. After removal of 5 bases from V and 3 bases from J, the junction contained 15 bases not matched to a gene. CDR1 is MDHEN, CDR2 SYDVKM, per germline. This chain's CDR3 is CASSRDVFGTGLTDTQYF. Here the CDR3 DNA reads TGTGCCAGCAGTCGAGACGTCTTCGGGACAGGGCTGACAGATACGCAGTATTTT.

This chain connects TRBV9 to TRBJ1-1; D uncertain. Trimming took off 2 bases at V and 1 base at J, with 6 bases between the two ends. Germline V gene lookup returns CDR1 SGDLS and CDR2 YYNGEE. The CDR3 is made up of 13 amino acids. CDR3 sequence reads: CASSVHRNTEAFF. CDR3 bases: TGTGCCAGCAGCGTTCACAGGAACACTGAAGCTTTCTTT.

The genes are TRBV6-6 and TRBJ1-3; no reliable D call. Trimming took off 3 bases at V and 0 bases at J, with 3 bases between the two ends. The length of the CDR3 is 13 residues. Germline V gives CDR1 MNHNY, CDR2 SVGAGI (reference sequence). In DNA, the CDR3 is TGTGCCAGCAGTTATACCTCTGGAAACACCATATATTTT. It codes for CASSYTSGNTIYF.

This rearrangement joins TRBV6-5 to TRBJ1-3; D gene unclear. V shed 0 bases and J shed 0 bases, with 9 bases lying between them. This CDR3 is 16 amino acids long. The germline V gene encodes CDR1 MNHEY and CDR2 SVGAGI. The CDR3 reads CASSYSAYPSGNTIYF. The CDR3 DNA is TGTGCCAGCAGTTACTCGGCTTACCCCTCTGGAAACACCATATATTTT.

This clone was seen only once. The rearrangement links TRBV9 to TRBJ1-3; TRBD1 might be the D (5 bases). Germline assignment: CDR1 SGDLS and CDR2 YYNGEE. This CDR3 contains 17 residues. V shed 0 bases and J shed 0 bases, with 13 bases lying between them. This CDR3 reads CASSVGGGVSSGNTIYF. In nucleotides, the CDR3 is TGTGCCAGCAGCGTAGGTGGAGGGGTGAGCTCTGGAAACACCATATATTTT. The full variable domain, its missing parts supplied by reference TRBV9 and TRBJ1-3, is DSGVTQTPKHLITATGQRVTLRCSPRSGDLSVYWYQQSLDQGLQFLIQYYNGEERAKGNILERFSAQQFPDLHSELNLSSLELGDSALYFCASSVGGGVSSGNTIYFGEGSWLTVV.

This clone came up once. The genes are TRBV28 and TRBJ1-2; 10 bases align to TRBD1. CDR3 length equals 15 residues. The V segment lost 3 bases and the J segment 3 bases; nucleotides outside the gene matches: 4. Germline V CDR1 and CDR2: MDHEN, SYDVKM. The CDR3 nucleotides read TGTGCCAGCAGTTTGGGGGGGACAGGGGACTATGGCTACACCTTC. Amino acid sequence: CASSLGGTGDYGYTF.

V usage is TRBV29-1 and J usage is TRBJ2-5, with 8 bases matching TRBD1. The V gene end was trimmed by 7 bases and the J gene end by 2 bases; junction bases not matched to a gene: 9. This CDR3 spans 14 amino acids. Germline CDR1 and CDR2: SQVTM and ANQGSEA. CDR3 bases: TGCAGCGAGACAGGACAGGGCCAACAAGAGACCCAGTACTTC. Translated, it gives CSETGQGQQETQYF.

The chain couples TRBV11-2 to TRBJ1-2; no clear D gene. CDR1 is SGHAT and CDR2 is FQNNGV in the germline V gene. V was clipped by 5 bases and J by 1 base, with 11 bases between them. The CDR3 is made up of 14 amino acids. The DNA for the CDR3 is TGTGCCAGCAGCCCGGGAAAACTTAACTATGGCTACACCTTC. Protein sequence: CASSPGKLNYGYTF.

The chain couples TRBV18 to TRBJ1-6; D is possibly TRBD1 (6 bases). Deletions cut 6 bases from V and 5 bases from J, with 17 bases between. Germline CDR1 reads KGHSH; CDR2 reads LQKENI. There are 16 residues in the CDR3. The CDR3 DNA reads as TGTGCCAGCTCCCCTTTCGGTGCAGGGGATAATTCACCCCTCCACTTT. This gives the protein CASSPFGAGDNSPLHF.

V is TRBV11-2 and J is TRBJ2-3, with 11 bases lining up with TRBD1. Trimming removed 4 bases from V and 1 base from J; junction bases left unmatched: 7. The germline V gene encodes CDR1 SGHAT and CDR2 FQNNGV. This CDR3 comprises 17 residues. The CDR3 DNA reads TGTGCCAGCAGCTGGCGGACAGGGGGCGCGGGCACAGATACGCAGTATTTT. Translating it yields CASSWRTGGAGTDTQYF.

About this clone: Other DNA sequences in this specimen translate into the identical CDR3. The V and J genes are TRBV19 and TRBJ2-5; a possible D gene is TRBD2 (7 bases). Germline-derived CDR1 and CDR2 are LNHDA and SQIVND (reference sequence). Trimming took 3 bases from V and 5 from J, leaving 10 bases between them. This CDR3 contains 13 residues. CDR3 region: CASSIRGGETQYF. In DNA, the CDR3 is TGTGCCAGTAGTATCAGGGGAGGGGAGACCCAGTACTTC.

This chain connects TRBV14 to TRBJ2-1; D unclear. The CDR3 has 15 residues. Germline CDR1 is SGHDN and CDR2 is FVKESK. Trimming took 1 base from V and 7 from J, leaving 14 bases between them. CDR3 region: CASSQVALGRNEQFF. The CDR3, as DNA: TGTGCCAGCAGCCAAGTGGCTCTGGGTCGGAATGAGCAGTTCTTC.

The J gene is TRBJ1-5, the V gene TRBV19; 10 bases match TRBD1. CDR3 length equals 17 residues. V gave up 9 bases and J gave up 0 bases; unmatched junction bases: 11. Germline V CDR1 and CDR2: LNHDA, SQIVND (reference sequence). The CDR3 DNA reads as TGTGCCAGCGATCCCGGGACAGGGGACCGTAGCAATCAGCCCCAGCATTTT. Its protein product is CASDPGTGDRSNQPQHF.

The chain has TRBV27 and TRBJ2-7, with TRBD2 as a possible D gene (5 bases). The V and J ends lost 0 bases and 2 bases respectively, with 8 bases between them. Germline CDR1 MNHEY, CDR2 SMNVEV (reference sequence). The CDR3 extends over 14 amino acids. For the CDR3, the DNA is TGTGCCAGCAGTTTATCTCGGGGAGCCTACGAGCAGTACTTC. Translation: CASSLSRGAYEQYF.

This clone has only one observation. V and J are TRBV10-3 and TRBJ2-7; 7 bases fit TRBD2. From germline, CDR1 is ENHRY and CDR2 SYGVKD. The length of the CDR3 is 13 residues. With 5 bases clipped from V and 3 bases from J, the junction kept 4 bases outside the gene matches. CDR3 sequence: CAISRGSGYEQYF. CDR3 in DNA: TGTGCCATCAGTCGCGGGAGTGGCTACGAGCAGTACTTC.

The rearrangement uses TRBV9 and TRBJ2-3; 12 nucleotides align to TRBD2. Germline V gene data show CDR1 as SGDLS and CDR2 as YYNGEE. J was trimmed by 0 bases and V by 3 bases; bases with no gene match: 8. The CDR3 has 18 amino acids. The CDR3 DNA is TGTGCCAGCAGCGAGACTAGCGGGAGAGGTTTTAGCACAGATACGCAGTATTTT. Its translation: CASSETSGRGFSTDTQYF.

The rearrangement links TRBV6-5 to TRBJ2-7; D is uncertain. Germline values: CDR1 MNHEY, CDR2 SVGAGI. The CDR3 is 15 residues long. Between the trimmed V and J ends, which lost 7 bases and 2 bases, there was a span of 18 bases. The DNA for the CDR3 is TGTGCCAGCAACCCAATTCCTCGGGCCACCTACGAGCAGTACTTC. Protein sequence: CASNPIPRATYEQYF.

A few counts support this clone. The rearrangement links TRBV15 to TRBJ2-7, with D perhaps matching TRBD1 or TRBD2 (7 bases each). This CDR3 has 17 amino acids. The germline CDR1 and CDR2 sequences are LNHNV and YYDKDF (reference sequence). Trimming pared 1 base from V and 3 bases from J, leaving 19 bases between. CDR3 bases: TGTGCCACCAGCAGAGGGCGGGGGACAGCCAATATCTACGAGCAGTACTTC. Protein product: CATSRGRGTANIYEQYF.

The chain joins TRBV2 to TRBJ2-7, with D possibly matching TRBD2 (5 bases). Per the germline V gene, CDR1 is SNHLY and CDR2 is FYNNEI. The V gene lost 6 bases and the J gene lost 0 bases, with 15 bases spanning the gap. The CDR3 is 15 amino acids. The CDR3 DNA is TGTGCCAGCAGCGAGGGCGGGTTGAGCTCCTACGAGCAGTACTTC. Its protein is CASSEGGLSSYEQYF.

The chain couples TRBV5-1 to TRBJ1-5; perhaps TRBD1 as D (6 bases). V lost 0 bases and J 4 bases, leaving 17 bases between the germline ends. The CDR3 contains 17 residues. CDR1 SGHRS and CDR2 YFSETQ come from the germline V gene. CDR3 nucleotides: TGCGCCAGCAGCTTGGGCTTCTCGGGACAAAATAATCAGCCCCAGCATTTT. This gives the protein CASSLGFSGQNNQPQHF.

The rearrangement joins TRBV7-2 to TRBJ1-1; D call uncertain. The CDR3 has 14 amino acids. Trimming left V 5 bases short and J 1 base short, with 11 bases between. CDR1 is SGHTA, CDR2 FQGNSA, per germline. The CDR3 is CASSLRSENTEAFF. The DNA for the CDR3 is TGTGCCAGCAGCCTCCGCTCAGAGAACACTGAAGCTTTCTTT.

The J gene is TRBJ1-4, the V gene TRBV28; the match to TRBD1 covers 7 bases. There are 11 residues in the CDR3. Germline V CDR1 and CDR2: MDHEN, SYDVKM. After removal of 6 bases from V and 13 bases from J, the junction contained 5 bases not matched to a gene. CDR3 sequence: CASRTRTGLFF. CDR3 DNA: TGTGCCAGCAGGACTCGGACAGGACTGTTTTTT. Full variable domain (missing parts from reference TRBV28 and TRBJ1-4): DVKVTQSSRYLVKRTGEKVFLECVQDMDHENMFWYRQDPGLGLRLIYFSYDVKMKEKGDIPEGYSVSREKKERFSLILESASTNQTSMYLCASRTRTGLFFGSGTQLSVL.

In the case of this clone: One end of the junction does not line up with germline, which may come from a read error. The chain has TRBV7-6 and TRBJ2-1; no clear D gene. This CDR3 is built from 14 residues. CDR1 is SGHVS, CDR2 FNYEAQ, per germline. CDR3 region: CANSLEVAVNEQFF. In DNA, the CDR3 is TGTGCCAACAGCTTAGAGGTGGCGGTCAATGAGCAGTTCTTC.

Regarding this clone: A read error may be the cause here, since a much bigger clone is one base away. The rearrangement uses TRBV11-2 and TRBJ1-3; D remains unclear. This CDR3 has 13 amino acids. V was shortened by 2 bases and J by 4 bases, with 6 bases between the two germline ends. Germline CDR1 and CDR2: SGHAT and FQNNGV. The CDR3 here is CASSLSQGNTIYF. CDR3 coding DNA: TGTGCCAGCAGCTTAAGCCAGGGAAACACCATATATTTT.

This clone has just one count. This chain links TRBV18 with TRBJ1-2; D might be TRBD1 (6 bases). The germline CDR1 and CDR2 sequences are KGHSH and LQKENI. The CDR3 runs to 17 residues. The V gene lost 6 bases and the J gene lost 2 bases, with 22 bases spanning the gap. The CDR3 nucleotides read TGTGCCAGCTCTGTACTACCCCCGGGGCAGGGGAACTATGGCTACACCTTC. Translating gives CASSVLPPGQGNYGYTF.

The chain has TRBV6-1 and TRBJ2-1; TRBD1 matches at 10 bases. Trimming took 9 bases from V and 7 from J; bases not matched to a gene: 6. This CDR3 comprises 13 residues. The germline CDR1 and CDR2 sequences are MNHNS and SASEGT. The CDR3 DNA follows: TGTGCCAGTCGACAGGGGGCTCAGAATGAGCAGTTCTTC. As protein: CASRQGAQNEQFF.

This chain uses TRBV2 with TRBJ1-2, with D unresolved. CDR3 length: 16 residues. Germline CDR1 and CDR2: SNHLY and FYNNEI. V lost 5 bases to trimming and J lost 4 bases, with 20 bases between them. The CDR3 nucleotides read TGTGCCAGCAGTCAAGACGGGCCTCGGACCCTCTATGGCTACACCTTC. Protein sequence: CASSQDGPRTLYGYTF. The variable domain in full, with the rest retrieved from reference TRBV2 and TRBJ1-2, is EPEVTQTPSHQVTQMGQEVILRCVPISNHLYFYWYRQILGQKVEFLVSFYNNEISEKSEIFDDQFSVERPDGSNFTLKIRSTKLEDSAMYFCASSQDGPRTLYGYTFGSGTRLTVV.

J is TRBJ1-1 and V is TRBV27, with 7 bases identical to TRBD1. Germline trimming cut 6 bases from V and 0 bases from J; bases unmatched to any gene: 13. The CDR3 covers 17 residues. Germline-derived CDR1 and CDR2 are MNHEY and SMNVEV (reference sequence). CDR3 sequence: CASRDRQGGSMNTEAFF. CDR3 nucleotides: TGTGCCAGCAGGGATCGACAGGGTGGGAGCATGAACACTGAAGCTTTCTTT.

The CDR3 nucleotides read TGTGCCAGCAGCCGGACAGGGGAGAACACTGAAGCTTTCTTT. It is translated as CASSRTGENTEAFF. The rearrangement uses TRBV9 and TRBJ1-1; TRBD1 matches at 9 bases. The CDR3 sequence is 14 residues long. CDR1 and CDR2 (germline): SGDLS, YYNGEE. V shed 4 bases, J shed 1 base, and the junction held 2 bases outside the gene matches.